A selection of T cell receptor beta chains follows, all from one sample in a study of T cell responses to AZD1222 COVID-19 vaccine. The method was immunoSEQ multiplex PCR; TCRdb's version includes in-frame clones alone and lacks a portion of them. This table holds roughly 150,000 clones, roughly 90% found once. The specimen was peripheral blood, collected on day 0 of AZD1222 vaccination. These receptors were collected from an adult in good health. CDR3s leave out the opening cysteine and the closing phenylalanine or tryptophan. Rows may omit the clone size; those that give it use once, few, many or a size class.

clone_size v_call cdr3_length cdr3_aa
NA TRBV5-1 14 ASSLGSTGAPGELF
NA TRBV24-1 13 ATSDLAGDTGELF
NA TRBV27 12 ASKAGVVYNEQF
NA TRBV6-4 14 ASSRNPGGNYNEQF
NA TRBV11-2 10 ASSFSPDGAF
NA TRBV5-6 12 ASSRVGRDQPQH
few TRBV24-1 17 ATSDSAYGTGGGTYEQY
NA TRBV2 14 ASGIRDRGLGFEAF
NA TRBV7-2 12 ASSLNQGRAEAF
few TRBV7-2 12 ASSLAPTGAEQY
NA TRBV5-1 13 ASSSVGGNTGELF
NA TRBV2 12 ASSDDGTGYGYT
once TRBV5-4 15 ASSPMGQPADYVGYT
NA TRBV2 12 ASSDAQPGNTIY
NA TRBV6-5 12 ASSSHQGGTEAF
NA TRBV3-1/TRBV3-2 12 ASSQQGQGTEAF
NA TRBV7-2 13 ASSLARQTNTEAF
NA TRBV28 14 ASILAGSSYNSPLH
NA TRBV24-1 14 ATSGSSGRPVNEQF
NA TRBV5-1 14 ASSLEGGATNEKLF
NA TRBV28 11 ASSIEESYEQY
NA TRBV6-5 12 ASSDRTRSYEQY
NA TRBV18 11 ASSGLQDDEQF
NA TRBV5-1 14 ASSFVQARSTDTQY
NA TRBV19 9 ASLQVTEAF
NA TRBV3-1/TRBV3-2 13 ASSQDMARNQPQH
NA TRBV5-1 11 ASSLMADQPQH
NA TRBV2 11 ASSLIVNYGYT
NA TRBV28 13 ASRLTGGRNTEAF
NA TRBV27 14 ASRKGWQGVSYEQY
NA TRBV5-5 13 ASSSSGRPYTEAF
NA TRBV5-5 14 ASSQTGSLGVYGYT
NA TRBV6-4 12 ASSDEAANQPQH
NA TRBV5-1 12 ASSLASRSNEQF
NA TRBV28 13 ASTRNLRSLETQY
NA TRBV7-9 14 ASGFGQGPWDYGYT
NA TRBV6-2/TRBV6-3 12 ASSPLAGSYEQY
once TRBV7-8 15 ASSSTDRGGYNSPLH
NA TRBV5-1 14 ASSAQGQGAGGELF
NA TRBV19 12 ASSSRQGKTTIY
NA TRBV28 11 ASRDRGNYGYT
NA TRBV19 13 ASRGDGPSNQPQH
NA TRBV5-1 13 ASSLSSGSEETQY
NA TRBV6-5 13 ASSYGLARTDTQY
NA TRBV28 13 ASSFRDRVNTEAF
NA TRBV15 13 ATSRLNPGGTEAF
NA TRBV6-4 11 ATSRGRNGGYT
many TRBV7-9 13 ASSSQGNSGNTIY
NA TRBV5-6 12 ASSRGDSGNTIY
NA TRBV6-5 12 ASRPGTGVNTIY
NA TRBV6-5 13 ASSYAGTQYNEQF
NA TRBV5-1 12 ASSLAVRGNEQY
NA TRBV7-2 13 ASSLAGQSSGELF
NA TRBV10-3 11 AISPRANEKLF
NA TRBV10-3 12 AISELQGIYEQY
few TRBV6-1 13 ASSEAAGGNEKLF
NA TRBV5-1 12 ASSPGQGGTEAF
NA TRBV6-4 11 ASSDAWGTEAF
NA TRBV5-4 14 ASSFGLAGVNYEQY